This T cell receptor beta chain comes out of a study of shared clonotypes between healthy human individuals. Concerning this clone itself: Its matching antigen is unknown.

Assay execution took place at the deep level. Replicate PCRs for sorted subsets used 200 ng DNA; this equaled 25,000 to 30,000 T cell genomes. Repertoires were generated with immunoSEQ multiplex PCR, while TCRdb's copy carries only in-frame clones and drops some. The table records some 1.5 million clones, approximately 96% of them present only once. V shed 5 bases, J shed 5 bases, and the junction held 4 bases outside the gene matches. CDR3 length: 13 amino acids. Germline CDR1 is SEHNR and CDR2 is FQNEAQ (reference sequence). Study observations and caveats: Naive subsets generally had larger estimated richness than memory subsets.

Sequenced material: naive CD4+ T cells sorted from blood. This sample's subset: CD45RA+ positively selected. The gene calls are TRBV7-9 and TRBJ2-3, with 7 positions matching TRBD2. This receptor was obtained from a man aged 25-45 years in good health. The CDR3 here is CASSGRALDTQYF. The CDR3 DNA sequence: TGTGCCAGCAGCGGGAGGGCCTTAGATACGCAGTATTTT.